This T cell receptor (beta chain) was captured in a study of shared clonotypes between healthy human individuals. Study-level information: A couple of women and a few men aged 18 to 49 served as donors. Each donor's CD8 memory used one plate, CD8 naive two, each CD4 subset three.

Assay: immunoSEQ multiplex PCR; the TCRdb copy retains only in-frame clones and omits some. The sample holds 2 million to 2.5 million clones, 85% to 95% seen once. Remarks on this clone: Its matching antigen is unknown.

Donors, without exception, were Caucasian adults residing in Nashville, Tennessee. The study's findings and limits: Owing to a small donor count, the genetic and exposure-history diversity represented was limited.

This sequence was found in a man younger than 30 in good health. Sequenced: naive CD4+ T cells sorted from blood. As to subset: CD45RA+ positively selected.

CDR3 residues: CASRGATSGNQPQHF. CDR3 DNA: TGTGCCAGCAGAGGGGCCACATCGGGCAATCAGCCCCAGCATTTT. This chain joins TRBV27 and TRBJ1-5; maybe TRBD1 (5 bases). Trimming left V 6 bases short and J 2 bases short, with 14 bases between. The CDR3 loop spans 15 amino acids. The V gene's germline CDR1 is MNHEY and CDR2 SMNVEV (reference sequence).